The rows below give T cell receptor beta chains drawn from one sample of a study of cytomegalovirus exposure and HLA in healthy donors. Using immunoSEQ multiplex PCR, the repertoire was profiled, and TCRdb retains in-frame clones only, with some absent. Found here are 53,000 or so clones; the top ten clones hold around 5.6%. Material: PBMCs. The receptors were gathered from a male donor in good health and CMV-seropositive. The CDR3 runs from the conserved cysteine through the conserved F or W. D genes are given only for firm matches.

>-|TRBJ1-4|TRBV9
TGTGCCAGCAGCGTAGGAGGGCGGGAGTACGGTGAAAAACTGTTTTTT
CASSVGGREYGEKLFF
>TRBD2|TRBJ2-1|TRBV2
TGTGCCAGCGGTAACGAGCGGGGGCCGTACAATGAGCAGTTCTTC
CASGNERGPYNEQFF
>TRBD1|TRBJ2-5|TRBV18
TGTGCCAGCTCACAGGGACAGGGGATGGAGACCCAGTACTTC
CASSQGQGMETQYF
>TRBD2|TRBJ2-2|TRBV19
TGTGCCAGTAGTATTCCCAGGACTAGCGGGTTGGTCTGGGAGCTGTTTTTT
CASSIPRTSGLVWELFF
>-|TRBJ2-2|TRBV19
TGTGCCAGTAAACAGACAGGGCGGGTCACTAGCGGAGTCGGGGAGCTGTTTTTT
CASKQTGRVTSGVGELFF
>TRBD1|TRBJ2-7|TRBV5-6
TGTGCCAGCAGCCTTGGACCGGGACAGGGGATCAACGAGCAGTACTTC
CASSLGPGQGINEQYF
>-|TRBJ1-2|TRBV2
TGTGCCAGCAGTGAGGGGGCTAGGGTAGCTAACTATGGCTACACCTTC
CASSEGARVANYGYTF
>TRBD1|TRBJ1-5|TRBV5-5
TGTGCCAGCAGCCACCCCGGACAGGGATTGGGCGGTCCCCAGCATTTT
CASSHPGQGLGGPQHF
>-|TRBJ1-1|TRBV28
TGTGCCAGCAGTTTAGAAGGCTCTAAGAGGGCTTTCTTT
CASSLEGSKRAFF
>-|TRBJ1-2|TRBV7-9
TGTGCCAGCAGCTTAGACCTGGAGGGCCCCCTGGGGGCCTTC
CASSLDLEGPLGAF
>TRBD2|TRBJ2-1|TRBV11-2
TGTGCCAGCAGCCCGACTAGCGGGGGGTACAATGAGCAGTTCTTC
CASSPTSGGYNEQFF
>TRBD2|TRBJ2-2|TRBV2
TGTGCCAGCAGTGAAGACGGGGGGGCGACCGGGGAGCTGTTTTTT
CASSEDGGATGELFF
>TRBD2|TRBJ2-1|TRBV6-5
TGTGCCAGCAGTTACTCAACTAGCGGGGCCTACAATGAGCAGTTCTTC
CASSYSTSGAYNEQFF
>TRBD2|TRBJ2-5|TRBV25-1
TGTGCCAGCAGTGATGGGCCCTGGGGCGGGGGGTACCAAGAGACCCAGTACTTC
CASSDGPWGGGYQETQYF
>-|TRBJ2-5|TRBV14
TGTGCCAGCAGCCAATTTCCGGGGGGCGTAGAGACCCAGTACTTC
CASSQFPGGVETQYF
>-|TRBJ2-5|TRBV5-1
TGCGCCAGCAGCTCGACTAGGGTGGAGACCCAGTACTTC
CASSSTRVETQYF
>TRBD1|TRBJ1-1|TRBV11-1
TGTGCCAGCAGTACAGGGGGCGCGGGGAACACTGAAGCTTTCTTT
CASSTGGAGNTEAFF
>-|TRBJ2-7|TRBV6-6
TGTGCCAGCAGTTACTCGACACCCTCCTACGAGCAGTACTTC
CASSYSTPSYEQYF
>-|TRBJ2-7|TRBV4-1
TGCGCCAGCAGCCAAGATCTTCGCGAGACCTACGAGCAGTACTTC
CASSQDLRETYEQYF
>TRBD1|TRBJ2-1|TRBV4-3
TGCGCCAGCAGCCAAAGTCAGGGGGATTACAATGAGCAGTTCTTC
CASSQSQGDYNEQFF
>-|TRBJ1-1|TRBV7-9
TGTGCCAGCAGCTTGTCGGGGGTGAGCACTGAAGCTTTCTTT
CASSLSGVSTEAFF
>TRBD1|TRBJ2-7|TRBV7-9
TGTGCCAGCAGCTACCCCGGGACAGATTCCTACGAGCAGTACTTC
CASSYPGTDSYEQYF
>TRBD1|TRBJ1-3|TRBV11-3
TGTGCCAGCAGCTTCCGGACAGGGGCTGGAAACACCATATACTTT
CASSFRTGAGNTIYF
>-|TRBJ2-7|TRBV5-6
TGTGCCAGCAGCCTCCCTAAGGGGCTCTTATCCTACGAGCAGTACTTC
CASSLPKGLLSYEQYF
>TRBD1|TRBJ2-5|TRBV5-1
TGCGCCAGCAGCCAGCGTGGACAGGGAGAAGAGACCCAGTACTTC
CASSQRGQGEETQYF
>-|TRBJ2-3|TRBV7-9
TGTGCCAGCAGCGCGCCCGGGAGCACAGATACGCAGTATTTT
CASSAPGSTDTQYF
>-|TRBJ2-5|TRBV25-1
TGTGCCAGCAGTGAAGCAGGGATACAGACCCAGTACTTC
CASSEAGIQTQYF
>-|TRBJ2-7|TRBV6-5
TGTGCCAGCAGTGGGCCTCCGGACGAGCAGTACTTC
CASSGPPDEQYF
>-|TRBJ2-7|TRBV7-3
TGTGCCAGCAGCCCGCAGGAGGGGGCGTTTGGTGAGCAGTACTTC
CASSPQEGAFGEQYF
>-|TRBJ1-5|TRBV25-1
TGTGCCAGCAGTGAATTGGCGGAGGCCAATCAGCCCCAGCATTTT
CASSELAEANQPQHF
>-|TRBJ1-1|TRBV5-1
TGCGCCAGCAGCTTGGCGGGTAGTTCTCACCCGAACACTGAAGCTTTCTTT
CASSLAGSSHPNTEAFF
>-|TRBJ1-1|TRBV6-5
TGTGCCAGCAGTTACTCGAAGGGGTCCGCATCCGCTGAAGCTTTCTTT
CASSYSKGSASAEAFF
>-|TRBJ1-6|TRBV7-6
TGTGCCAGCAGCCCGAGGTACCCGGGAGATAATTCACCCCTCCACTTT
CASSPRYPGDNSPLHF
>-|TRBJ1-5|TRBV10-3
TGTGCCATCAGTGCGGGTCAAGCTAATCAGCCCCAGCATTTT
CAISAGQANQPQHF
>-|TRBJ2-6|TRBV28
TGTGCCAGCAGTTTAAGGGCAGGGGCTGGTTCTGGGGCCAACGTCCTGACTTTC
CASSLRAGAGSGANVLTF
>TRBD1|TRBJ2-7|TRBV19
TGTGCCAGTAGTCAGGGACAGGGGGCTCTCGGCTACGAGCAGTACTTC
CASSQGQGALGYEQYF
>TRBD1|TRBJ2-3|TRBV2
TGTGCCAGCAGCGACCGGGACAGGGATTTAGATACGCAGTATTTT
CASSDRDRDLDTQYF
>TRBD1|TRBJ1-6|TRBV2
TGTGCCAGCAGTGAGACAGGGGTCAATTCACCCCTCCACTTT
CASSETGVNSPLHF
>-|TRBJ1-1|TRBV5-4
TGTGCCAGCAGCTTGGAGACTTCGAACACTGAAGCTTTCTTT
CASSLETSNTEAFF